This TCR beta chain was identified in a study of low-dose radiotherapy and immunotherapy resistance in tumors. Study-level background: Patients of Cohort 1 had 0.5 Gy fractions every 2 weeks, which summed to 6.5 Gy.

First-strand cDNA used TRAV- and TRBV-specific primers, covering alpha and beta chains. A constant-region primer paired with the V-primer adapter amplified TCRs over roughly 18 PCR cycles. TCRdb reanalysed the reads using MiXCR and keeps one entry per CDR3 protein. The table lists tens of thousands of distinct CDR3 sequences, less than 40% of them singletons, with approximately 12% in the top ten. The CDR3 has 15 residues. CDR1 and CDR2 from the germline V gene are MDHEN and SYDVKM. Trimming took off 2 bases at V and 2 bases at J, with 10 bases between the two ends. As for time point: before trial treatment. Ipilimumab, nivolumab, aspirin, low-dose cyclophosphamide and low-dose radiotherapy were administered to donors. This clonotype was seen at least ten times.

The source was PBMCs, collected before treatment. This TCR derives from a female donor with ovarian cancer. The genes are TRBV28 and TRBJ2-1; unclear D gene. CDR3 loop: CASSLRNKPYNEQFF. The CDR3 bases are TGTGCCAGCAGTTTACGGAATAAACCCTACAATGAGCAGTTCTTC.